These T cell receptor beta chains were read from a single sample in a study of PD-1 blockade in classical Hodgkin lymphoma. Sequencing used immunoSEQ multiplex PCR; TCRdb keeps in-frame clones, though not all of them. This sample has around 9,000 clones; around 84% occur once, and the top ten carry about a quarter. The sample here was CD8+ T cells from blood, taken before the fourth cycle of nivolumab. The origin of the receptors is a human donor with classical Hodgkin lymphoma. Both conserved end residues are part of each CDR3. The D gene is left open where the match is weak. Clone size is given for some rows only: seen once, a few or many times, or a class if the clone is expanded.

TRBV7-2,TRBD1,-,TRBJ2-1,CASSPRTGYNEQFF,TGTGCCAGCAGCCCTCGGACAGGCTACAATGAGCAGTTCTTC
TRBV19,-,-,TRBJ2-7,CASRSTPSGEQYF,TGTGCCAGTCGTTCTACTCCCTCCGGAGAGCAGTACTTC
TRBV4-1,TRBD1,medium-sized,TRBJ1-2,CASSPDGTAVYGYTF,TGCGCCAGCAGCCCCGATGGGACAGCCGTCTATGGCTACACCTTC
TRBV6-1,-,-,TRBJ2-1,CASSEEAGAGHEQFF,TGTGCCAGCAGTGAAGAGGCAGGGGCTGGACATGAGCAGTTCTTC
TRBV2,-,-,TRBJ2-7,CASRTYEQYF,TGTGCCAGCAGAACTTACGAGCAGTACTTC
TRBV7-2,-,-,TRBJ2-1,CASSLGGSDEQFF,TGTGCCAGCAGCTTAGGGGGGAGTGATGAGCAGTTCTTC
TRBV5-1,TRBD2,-,TRBJ2-3,CASSLNPSGSTDTQYF,TGCGCCAGCAGCTTGAATCCTAGCGGAAGCACAGATACGCAGTATTTT
TRBV7-9,-,-,TRBJ1-5,CASSSLEDRRNQPQHF,TGTGCCAGCAGCTCCCTAGAAGACCGGCGGAATCAGCCCCAGCATTTT
TRBV10-1,-,-,TRBJ1-1,CASSSSTGVMNTEAFF,-
TRBV2,TRBD2,-,TRBJ2-5,CASSDAAGTTGAQYF,TGTGCCAGCAGTGACGCGGCAGGGACTACCGGGGCCCAGTACTTC
TRBV7-9,-,-,TRBJ1-5,CASSFDRSPQHF,TGTGCCAGCAGCTTCGACAGGTCACCCCAGCATTTT
TRBV6-5,-,-,TRBJ2-7,CASSYSREAVPYEQYF,TGTGCCAGCAGTTACTCGAGGGAGGCGGTTCCCTACGAGCAGTACTTC
TRBV6-1,-,-,TRBJ1-1,CASSQTVNTEAFF,TGTGCCAGCAGCCAGACAGTGAACACTGAAGCTTTCTTT
TRBV19,TRBD1,-,TRBJ2-1,CASSPGQGYNEQFF,TGTGCCAGTAGTCCGGGACAGGGTTACAATGAGCAGTTCTTC
TRBV5-4,-,-,TRBJ2-7,CASSPQVVGGYEQYF,TGTGCCAGCAGCCCGCAGGTAGTTGGGGGCTACGAGCAGTACTTC
TRBV19,TRBD2,-,TRBJ2-1,CASSIDGTSGGPYNEQFF,TGTGCCAGTAGTATAGACGGGACTAGCGGGGGGCCTTACAATGAGCAGTTCTTC
TRBV5-4,-,-,TRBJ2-2,CASSSTGELFF,TGTGCCAGCAGTTCTACCGGGGAGCTGTTTTTT
TRBV14,-,-,TRBJ2-3,CASSQAPTEKDTQYF,TGTGCCAGCAGCCAAGCCCCTACAGAGAAGGATACGCAGTATTTT
TRBV6-5,TRBD1,few,TRBJ1-1,CASSLQGATEAFF,TGTGCCAGCAGTTTACAGGGGGCCACTGAAGCTTTCTTT
TRBV14,-,-,TRBJ2-3,CASSQHRDLSQYF,TGTGCCAGCAGCCAACACCGGGACCTGTCGCAGTATTTT
TRBV7-9,-,-,TRBJ2-3,CASRASGGRTDTQYF,TGTGCCAGCAGGGCTAGTGGGGGCCGGACAGATACGCAGTATTTT
TRBV2,TRBD2,-,TRBJ2-2,CASNERGTYTGELFF,TGTGCCAGCAATGAGCGGGGCACGTACACCGGGGAGCTGTTTTTT
TRBV7-8,-,-,TRBJ1-2,CASSPRLIDYGYTF,TGTGCCAGCAGCCCGAGACTTATCGACTATGGCTACACCTTC
TRBV28,-,-,TRBJ1-5,CASSLALRGSNQPQHF,TGTGCCAGCAGTTTAGCTCTCCGCGGTAGCAATCAGCCCCAGCATTTT
TRBV4-1,TRBD1,-,TRBJ2-1,CASSREHGQGVNEQFF,TGCGCCAGCAGTAGGGAGCATGGACAGGGTGTCAATGAGCAGTTCTTC
TRBV7-7,TRBD1,few,TRBJ2-5,CASSQGDSFQETQYF,TGTGCCAGCAGCCAAGGGGACAGCTTCCAAGAGACCCAGTACTTC
TRBV27,-,-,TRBJ2-1,CASISSEGRNEQFF,TGTGCCAGCATTTCGAGCGAGGGACGCAATGAGCAGTTCTTC
TRBV6-5,-,-,TRBJ2-7,CASSYDSSYEQYF,TGTGCCAGCAGTTACGACAGCTCCTACGAGCAGTACTTC
TRBV6-1,-,once,TRBJ1-2,CASSLGTPYGYTF,TGTGCCAGCAGTCTTGGGACCCCCTATGGCTACACCTTC
TRBV28,-,-,TRBJ2-3,CASNPPWGIPDTQYF,TGTGCCAGCAACCCCCCCTGGGGGATCCCAGATACGCAGTATTTT
TRBV7-6,-,once,TRBJ1-1,CASSLSSLNTEAFF,TGTGCCAGCAGCTTAAGCAGTTTGAACACTGAAGCTTTCTTT